Shown below are 23 T cell receptor beta chains from a single sample sequenced in a study of cytomegalovirus exposure and HLA in healthy donors. It was with 60 Vbeta and 13 Jbeta primers that the PCR ran. The assay was immunoSEQ multiplex PCR, and TCRdb's table has in-frame clones only and misses some. The sample holds 150,000 to 200,000 clones, about 79% seen once. The sequenced sample consisted of PBMCs. The receptors stem from a man between 35 and 55 years old in good health and CMV-seropositive.

The V gene is TRBV5-6, the J gene TRBJ1-2; 7 bases match TRBD1. Unmatched junction bases numbered 16, after V lost 6 bases and J lost 8 bases. The CDR3 is 15 residues long. CDR1 and CDR2 (germline): SGHDT, YYEEEE. This CDR3 reads CASTRPIQGIGGYTF. The CDR3 bases are TGTGCCAGCACCAGGCCAATACAGGGGATTGGCGGCTACACCTTC.

This chain joins TRBV7-9 and TRBJ2-2; 9 nucleotides align to TRBD2. CDR3 length equals 16 residues. The germline CDR1 and CDR2 sequences are SEHNR and FQNEAQ (reference sequence). With V trimmed by 3 bases and J by 0 bases, 2 bases remained unmatched. CDR3 bases: TGTGCCAGCAGCTTCCCTAGCGGGGCGAACACCGGGGAGCTGTTTTTT. This encodes CASSFPSGANTGELFF.

The chain recombines TRBV6-6 with TRBJ2-1, with D perhaps TRBD1 (6 bases). This CDR3 spans 14 amino acids. V lost 10 bases, J lost 7 bases, and 20 bases lay in between. Germline V gene lookup returns CDR1 MNHNY and CDR2 SVGAGI (reference sequence). CDR3 loop: CAIRIRSQGNEQFF. CDR3 sequence (DNA): TGTGCCATCCGCATCAGGTCACAGGGAAATGAGCAGTTCTTC.

This clone came up a few times. The chain joins TRBV21-1 to TRBJ1-3; the D call of TRBD1 is as the table states it, not checked on the DNA. TRBV21-1 is a pseudogene segment. This CDR3 contains 14 residues. In nucleotides, the CDR3 is TGTGCCAGCAGCAAAGTGGCCGTTCTAAACACCATATATTTT. It is translated as CASSKVAVLNTIYF.

In this sample, this clone turned up once. The chain combines TRBV25-1 with TRBJ2-3, with 7 bases fitting TRBD1. CDR3 length: 13 residues. CDR1 MGHDK and CDR2 SYGVNS come from the germline V gene. The trim removed 6 bases at V and 4 bases at J, leaving 4 bases unmatched. CDR3 amino acids: CASRLTGADTQYF. CDR3 sequence (DNA): TGTGCCAGCAGGTTAACAGGGGCAGATACGCAGTATTTT. The whole variable domain, remainder taken from reference TRBV25-1 and TRBJ2-3, is EADIYQTPRYLVIGTGKKITLECSQTMGHDKMYWYQQDPGMELHLIHYSYGVNSTEKGDLSSESTVSRIRTEHFPLTLESARPSHTSQYLCASRLTGADTQYFGPGTRLTVL.

This clone was found a few times. This chain connects TRBV21-1 to TRBJ2-7; the table's D call TRBD1 went unverified against the DNA. TRBV21-1 is noted as a pseudogene. The CDR3 runs to 15 residues. DNA of the CDR3: TGTGCCAGCAGCCGCTCCGGGACAGGGGTTCACGAGCAGTACTTC. It codes for CASSRSGTGVHEQYF.

This chain links TRBV19 with TRBJ2-7, with D possibly being TRBD1 (6 bases). This CDR3 region has 15 residues. Trimming took off 3 bases at V and 0 bases at J, with 12 bases between the two ends. Germline values: CDR1 LNHDA, CDR2 SQIVND (reference sequence). The CDR3 here is CASSIILDSSYEQYF. The CDR3 coding sequence is TGTGCCAGTAGTATTATCTTGGACAGCTCCTACGAGCAGTACTTC. Drawing the rest from reference TRBV19 and TRBJ2-7, the complete variable domain is DGGITQSPKYLFRKEGQNVTLSCEQNLNHDAMYWYRQDPGQGLRLIYYSQIVNDFQKGDIAEGYSVSREKKESFPLTVTSAQKNPTAFYLCASSIILDSSYEQYFGPGTRLTVT.

V is TRBV25-1 and J is TRBJ2-1; D may be TRBD2 (5 bases). This CDR3 has 14 residues. V was shortened by 3 bases and J by 2 bases, with 8 bases between the two germline ends. Germline lookup yields CDR1 MGHDK and CDR2 SYGVNS. The CDR3 DNA reads TGTGCCAGCAGTGAGACGCGGGCCTACAATGAGCAGTTCTTC. It codes for CASSETRAYNEQFF.

The rearrangement uses TRBV6-4 and TRBJ1-5; 7 bases agree with TRBD1. The junction had 8 bases not matched to a gene; V was cut back by 3 bases and J by 6 bases. This CDR3 region has 15 residues. The germline gives CDR1 MRHNA, CDR2 SNTAGT. CDR3 bases: TGTGCCAGCAGTGAGATAGGGGGCGTGGGTCAGCCCCAGCATTTT. Protein sequence: CASSEIGGVGQPQHF.

The V gene is TRBV19, the J gene TRBJ1-4; a weak D match, TRBD1 (6 bases). V gave up 5 bases and J gave up 5 bases, with 12 bases separating them. The CDR3 sequence is 14 residues long. Germline CDR1 is LNHDA and CDR2 is SQIVND (reference sequence). CDR3 protein: CASSSGVGNEKLFF. The CDR3 DNA sequence: TGTGCCAGTAGTTCAGGGGTGGGGAATGAAAAACTGTTTTTT.

The table lists this clone with a few counts. This chain links TRBV5-6 with TRBJ2-7; possible D gene TRBD1, 6 bases. V was trimmed by 3 bases and J by 3 bases, leaving 16 bases between them. There are 15 residues in the CDR3. The germline V gene has CDR1 SGHDT and CDR2 YYEEEE. The CDR3 DNA sequence: TGTGCCAGCAGCTCGCCGGGACATTTATACTACGAGCAGTACTTC. Its protein is CASSSPGHLYYEQYF.

The chain is built from TRBV7-3 and TRBJ1-2, with TRBD1 identical over 8 bases. This CDR3 comprises 14 residues. V lost 4 bases to trimming and J lost 5 bases; unmatched junction nucleotides: 6. CDR1 and CDR2 (germline): SGHTA, FQGTGA. CDR3 bases: TGTGCCAGCAGCTACGCAACAGGGGGGTATGGCTACACCTTC. Protein sequence: CASSYATGGYGYTF.

CDR3 bases: TGCGCCAGCAGCCAAGCCAGCGGGAGCTCGGGGCGGACGCAGTATTTT. Translating gives CASSQASGSSGRTQYF. The V gene is TRBV4-1, the J gene TRBJ2-3; TRBD2 agrees at 8 bases. V lost 1 base, J lost 9 bases, and 12 bases stayed unmatched. The germline V gene has CDR1 MGHRA and CDR2 YSYEKL. The CDR3 runs to 16 residues.

This clone was recorded only once. The J gene is TRBJ2-1, the V gene TRBV5-1, with D tentatively TRBD2 (5 bases). Germline V gene sequence: CDR1 SGHRS, CDR2 YFSETQ. The germline V and J ends were trimmed by 3 bases and 8 bases, with 18 bases remaining between them. The CDR3 is 15 residues long. The CDR3 spells CASSSPESGRYEQFF. CDR3 coding DNA: TGCGCCAGCAGCTCCCCGGAAAGCGGAAGGTATGAGCAGTTCTTC.

This chain uses TRBV13 with TRBJ2-3, with D hard to call. The germline V gene has CDR1 PRHDT and CDR2 FYEKMQ (reference sequence). With 5 bases removed from V and 10 bases from J, the gap between germline ends came to 13 bases. This CDR3 region has 12 residues. The CDR3 spells CASSASSLPQYF. The CDR3 nucleotides are TGTGCCAGCAGCGCGTCGTCACTCCCGCAGTATTTT.

This clone was seen a handful of times. The genes are TRBV18 and TRBJ2-7; D perhaps matches TRBD1 (7 bases). Per germline, CDR1 KGHSH and CDR2 LQKENI. With 6 bases removed from V and 4 bases from J, the gap between germline ends came to 16 bases. The CDR3 consists of 14 residues. The CDR3 bases are TGTGCCAGCTCGCGGGACAGAAACCTTTACGAGCAGTACTTC. Translated: CASSRDRNLYEQYF.

The chain uses TRBV7-9 and TRBJ2-3, with 9 bases that match TRBD2. The CDR3 runs 17 residues. J lost 2 bases, V lost 5 bases, and 11 bases had no gene match. The germline V gene has CDR1 SEHNR and CDR2 FQNEAQ (reference sequence). The CDR3 bases are TGTGCCAGCAGCCAAGAGCCGACTAGCGGAACCACAGATACGCAGTATTTT. Translated, it gives CASSQEPTSGTTDTQYF.

Details on this clone: Additional DNA sequences in this sample encode the identical CDR3. CDR3 DNA: TGCGCCAGCAGCCGTAGCGGGAGCTCCTACGAGCAGTACTTC. Residues: CASSRSGSSYEQYF. The chain uses TRBV5-1 and TRBJ2-7, with 9 bases fitting TRBD2. This CDR3 contains 14 residues. Germline assignment: CDR1 SGHRS and CDR2 YFSETQ. The trim removed 4 bases at V and 0 bases at J, leaving 2 bases unmatched.

With regard to this clone: At one end, the junction sequence differs from germline, possibly due to a read error. Other nucleotide sequences from this sample produce the same CDR3. This rearrangement joins TRBV5-1 to TRBJ2-3; TRBD2 matches at 11 bases. The germline CDR1 and CDR2 sequences are SGHRS and YFSETQ. The CDR3 contains 14 residues. The CDR3 sequence is CASSLGLAADTQYF. CDR3 bases: TGCGCCAGCAGTTTGGGACTAGCGGCAGATACGCAGTATTTT.

This clone has only a few counts. V usage is TRBV10-3 and J usage is TRBJ2-3; 11 bases map to TRBD2. V trimming: 6 bases; J trimming: 6 bases; junction bases outside the gene matches: 11. The CDR3 runs 16 residues. The germline CDR1 and CDR2 sequences are ENHRY and SYGVKD. The CDR3, as DNA: TGTGCCATCAGACCCGATAGCGGGAGGGCCTCGGATACGCAGTATTTT. This gives the protein CAIRPDSGRASDTQYF.

The chain uses TRBV29-1 and TRBJ2-6; TRBD1 agrees at 9 bases. This CDR3 region has 16 residues. Trimming at V came to 3 bases and at J to 1 base, leaving 4 bases not matched to a gene. Per germline, CDR1 SQVTM and CDR2 ANQGSEA. CDR3 nucleotide sequence: TGCAGCGTTGAGACAGGGGGACCTTCTGGGGCCAACGTCCTGACTTTC. Translated: CSVETGGPSGANVLTF.

This rearrangement joins TRBV6-4 to TRBJ2-1; 10 bases line up with TRBD2. The junction had 18 bases not matched to a gene; V was cut back by 9 bases and J by 1 base. The CDR3 has 19 amino acids. Germline CDR1 and CDR2: MRHNA and SNTAGT. This chain's CDR3 is CARVGRTSGVLVSYNEQFF. The CDR3 nucleotides read TGTGCCAGAGTGGGCAGAACTAGCGGGGTTTTGGTATCCTACAATGAGCAGTTCTTC.

The V gene is TRBV7-3, the J gene TRBJ2-7; unclear D gene. This CDR3 spans 13 amino acids. The V gene lost 4 bases and the J gene lost 3 bases, with 10 bases spanning the gap. Germline V lookup: CDR1 SGHTA, CDR2 FQGTGA. The CDR3 region is CASSSFNGYEQYF. The DNA for the CDR3 is TGTGCCAGCAGCTCCTTTAACGGCTACGAGCAGTACTTC. The complete variable domain, with remaining parts taken from reference TRBV7-3 and TRBJ2-7, reads GAGVSQTPSNKVTEKGKYVELRCDPISGHTALYWYRQSLGQGPEFLIYFQGTGAADDSGLPNDRFFAVRPEGSVSTLKIQRTERGDSAVYLCASSSFNGYEQYFGPGTRLTVT.